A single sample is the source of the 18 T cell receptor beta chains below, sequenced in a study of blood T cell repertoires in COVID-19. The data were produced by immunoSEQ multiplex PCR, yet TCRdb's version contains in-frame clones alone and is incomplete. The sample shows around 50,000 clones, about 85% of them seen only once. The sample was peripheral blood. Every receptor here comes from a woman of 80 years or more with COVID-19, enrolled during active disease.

For the CDR3, the DNA is TGTGCCAGCTCATTCACCCAGGGACAGTACTACGAGCAGTACTTC. Protein sequence: CASSFTQGQYYEQYF. This rearrangement joins TRBV18 to TRBJ2-7; 7 bases map to TRBD1. In germline, CDR1 is KGHSH, CDR2 LQKENI. Trimming took 5 bases from V and 3 from J; bases not matched to a gene: 10. This CDR3 has 15 amino acids.

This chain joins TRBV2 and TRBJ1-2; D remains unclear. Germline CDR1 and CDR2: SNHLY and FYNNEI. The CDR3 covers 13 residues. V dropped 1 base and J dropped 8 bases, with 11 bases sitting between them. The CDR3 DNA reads TGTGCCAGCAGTGAAGTGGCACCCGGGGGCTACACCTTC. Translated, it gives CASSEVAPGGYTF.

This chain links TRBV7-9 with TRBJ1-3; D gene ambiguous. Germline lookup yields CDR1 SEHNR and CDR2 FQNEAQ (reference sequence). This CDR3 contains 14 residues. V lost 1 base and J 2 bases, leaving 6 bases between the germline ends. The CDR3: CASSLETAGNTIYF. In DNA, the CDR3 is TGTGCCAGCAGCTTAGAGACTGCTGGAAACACCATATATTTT.

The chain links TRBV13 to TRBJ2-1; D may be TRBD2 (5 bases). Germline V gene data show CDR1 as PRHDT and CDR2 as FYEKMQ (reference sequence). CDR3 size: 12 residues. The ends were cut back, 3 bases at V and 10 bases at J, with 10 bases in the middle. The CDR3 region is CASSFRLREQFF. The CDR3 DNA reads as TGTGCCAGCAGCTTTCGACTAAGGGAGCAGTTCTTC.

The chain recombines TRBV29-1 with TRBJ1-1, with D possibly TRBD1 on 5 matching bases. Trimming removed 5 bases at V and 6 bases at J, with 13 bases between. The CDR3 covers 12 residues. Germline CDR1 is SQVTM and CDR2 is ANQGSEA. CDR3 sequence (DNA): TGCAGCGTTAACTCAGGGAATTCTGAAGCTTTCTTT. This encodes CSVNSGNSEAFF. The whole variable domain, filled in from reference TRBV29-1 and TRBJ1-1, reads SAVISQKPSRDICQRGTSLTIQCQVDSQVTMMFWYRQQPGQSLTLIATANQGSEATYESGFVIDKFPISRPNLTFSTLTVSNMSPEDSSIYLCSVNSGNSEAFFGQGTRLTVV.

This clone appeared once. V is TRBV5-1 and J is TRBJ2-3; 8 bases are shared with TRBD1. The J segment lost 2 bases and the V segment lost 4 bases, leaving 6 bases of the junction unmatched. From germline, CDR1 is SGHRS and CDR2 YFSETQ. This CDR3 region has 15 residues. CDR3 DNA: TGCGCCAGCAGCCTTAGGACAGGGTTCACAGATACGCAGTATTTT. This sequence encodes CASSLRTGFTDTQYF.

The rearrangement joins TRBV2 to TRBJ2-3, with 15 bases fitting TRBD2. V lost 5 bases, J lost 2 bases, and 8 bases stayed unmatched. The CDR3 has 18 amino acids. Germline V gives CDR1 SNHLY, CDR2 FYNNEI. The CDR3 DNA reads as TGTGCCAGCAGTCCGGGACTAGCGGGGGGACTCGACACAGATACGCAGTATTTT. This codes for CASSPGLAGGLDTDTQYF.

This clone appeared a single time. The CDR3 here is CASSPGQNLLDEQYF. The CDR3 DNA follows: TGTGCCAGCAGCCCGGGACAGAACCTTTTGGACGAGCAGTACTTC. The V and J genes are TRBV6-5 and TRBJ2-7; TRBD1 matches 7 bases. This CDR3 contains 15 residues. CDR1 MNHEY and CDR2 SVGAGI come from the germline V gene. Germline trimming cut 6 bases from V and 5 bases from J; bases unmatched to any gene: 13.

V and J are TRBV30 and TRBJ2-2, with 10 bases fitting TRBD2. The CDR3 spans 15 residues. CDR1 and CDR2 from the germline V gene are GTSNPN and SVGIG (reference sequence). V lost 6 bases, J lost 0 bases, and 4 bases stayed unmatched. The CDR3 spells CACLLAGTNTGELFF. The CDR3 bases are TGTGCCTGTCTACTAGCGGGGACGAACACCGGGGAGCTGTTTTTT.

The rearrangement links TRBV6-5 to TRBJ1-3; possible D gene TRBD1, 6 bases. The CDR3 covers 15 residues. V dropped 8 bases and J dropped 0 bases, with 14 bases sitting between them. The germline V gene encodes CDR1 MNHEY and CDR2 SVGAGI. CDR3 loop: CASSQGHYSGNTIYF. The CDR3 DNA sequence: TGTGCCAGCTCCCAGGGACATTACTCTGGAAACACCATATATTTT.

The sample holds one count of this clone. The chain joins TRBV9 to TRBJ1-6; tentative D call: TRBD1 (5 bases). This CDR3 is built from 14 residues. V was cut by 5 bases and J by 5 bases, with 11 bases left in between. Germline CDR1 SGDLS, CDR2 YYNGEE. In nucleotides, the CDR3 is TGTGCCAGCAGTTCGGCAGGGCATAATTCACCCCTCCACTTT. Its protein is CASSSAGHNSPLHF.

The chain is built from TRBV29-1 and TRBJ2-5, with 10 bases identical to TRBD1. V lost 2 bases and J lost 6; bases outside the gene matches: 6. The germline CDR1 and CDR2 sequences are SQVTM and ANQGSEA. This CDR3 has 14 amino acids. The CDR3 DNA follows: TGCAGCGTTGAAAGGGACAGGGGTGGGAAGACCCAGTACTTC. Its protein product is CSVERDRGGKTQYF. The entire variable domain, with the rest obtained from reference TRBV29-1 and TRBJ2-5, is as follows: SAVISQKPSRDICQRGTSLTIQCQVDSQVTMMFWYRQQPGQSLTLIATANQGSEATYESGFVIDKFPISRPNLTFSTLTVSNMSPEDSSIYLCSVERDRGGKTQYFGPGTRLLVL.

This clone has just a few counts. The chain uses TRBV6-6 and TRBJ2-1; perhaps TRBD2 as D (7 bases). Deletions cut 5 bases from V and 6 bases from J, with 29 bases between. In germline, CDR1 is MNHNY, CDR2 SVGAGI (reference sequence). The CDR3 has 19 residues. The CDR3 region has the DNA TGTGCCAGCAGTCCGATCGGCAGGGGCGTAGGACTAGTTGGCAATGAGCAGTTCTTC. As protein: CASSPIGRGVGLVGNEQFF.

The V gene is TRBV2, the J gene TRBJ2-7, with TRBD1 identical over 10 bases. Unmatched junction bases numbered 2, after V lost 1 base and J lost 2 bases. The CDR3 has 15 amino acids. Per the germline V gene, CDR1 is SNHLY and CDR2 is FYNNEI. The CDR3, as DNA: TGTGCCAGCAGTGAAGTAGGACAGGGGGCCTACGAGCAGTACTTC. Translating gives CASSEVGQGAYEQYF.

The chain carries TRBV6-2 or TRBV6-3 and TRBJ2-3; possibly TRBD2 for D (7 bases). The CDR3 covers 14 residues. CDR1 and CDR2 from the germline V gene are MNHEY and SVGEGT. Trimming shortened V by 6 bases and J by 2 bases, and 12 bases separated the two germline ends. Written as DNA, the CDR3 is TGTGCCAGCAGCTTCGGGGGGCCCACAGATACGCAGTATTTT. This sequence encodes CASSFGGPTDTQYF.

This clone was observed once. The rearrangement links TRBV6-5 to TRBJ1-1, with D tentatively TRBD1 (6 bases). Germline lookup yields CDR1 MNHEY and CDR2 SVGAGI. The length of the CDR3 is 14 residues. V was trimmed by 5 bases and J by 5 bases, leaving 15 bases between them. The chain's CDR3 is CASSIIQGRTEAFF. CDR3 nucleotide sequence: TGTGCCAGCAGTATAATACAGGGACGGACTGAAGCTTTCTTT.

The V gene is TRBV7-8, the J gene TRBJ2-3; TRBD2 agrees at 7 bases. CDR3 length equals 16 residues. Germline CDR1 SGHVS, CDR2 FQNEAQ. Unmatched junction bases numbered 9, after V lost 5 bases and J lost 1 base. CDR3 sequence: CASSPLGGGGTDTQYF. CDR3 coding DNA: TGTGCCAGCAGCCCCCTTGGTGGGGGGGGCACAGATACGCAGTATTTT.

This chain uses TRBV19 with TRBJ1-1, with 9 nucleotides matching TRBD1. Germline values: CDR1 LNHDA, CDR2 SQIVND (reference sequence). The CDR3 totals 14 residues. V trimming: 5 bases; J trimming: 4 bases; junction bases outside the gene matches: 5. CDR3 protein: CASSEQQGATEAFF. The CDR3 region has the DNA TGTGCCAGTAGTGAACAACAGGGGGCCACTGAAGCTTTCTTT.